This section outlines one TCR beta chain sequence together with its context. Antigen: not known. This record belongs to a study of cytomegalovirus exposure and HLA in healthy donors. On the study more broadly: In an earlier analysis, 95 million to 140 million unique TCR beta sequences were found from some 180 million T cells. Notes on the study in general: There were a few CMV-associated chains whose specificity for CMV antigens was confirmed in vitro.

Germline CDR1 and CDR2: MNHNY and SVGAGI (reference sequence). This CDR3 region has 14 residues. V was cut by 9 bases and J by 5 bases, with 19 bases left in between. With 60 Vbeta and 13 Jbeta primers, the PCR was carried out. This table comes from immunoSEQ multiplex PCR, and its TCRdb copy is limited to in-frame clones, with some not included. The sample contains roughly 180,000 clones, roughly 88% of which appear only once. Healthy bone marrow donors made up the donor group. The chain combines TRBV6-6 with TRBJ2-5; D remains ambiguous. Source material: PBMCs. The sequence was collected from a boy between 2 and 15 years old in good health and CMV-seronegative. CDR3 amino acids: CASKYSHEIETQYF. In DNA, the CDR3 is TGTGCCAGTAAATACAGCCACGAGATCGAGACCCAGTACTTC.